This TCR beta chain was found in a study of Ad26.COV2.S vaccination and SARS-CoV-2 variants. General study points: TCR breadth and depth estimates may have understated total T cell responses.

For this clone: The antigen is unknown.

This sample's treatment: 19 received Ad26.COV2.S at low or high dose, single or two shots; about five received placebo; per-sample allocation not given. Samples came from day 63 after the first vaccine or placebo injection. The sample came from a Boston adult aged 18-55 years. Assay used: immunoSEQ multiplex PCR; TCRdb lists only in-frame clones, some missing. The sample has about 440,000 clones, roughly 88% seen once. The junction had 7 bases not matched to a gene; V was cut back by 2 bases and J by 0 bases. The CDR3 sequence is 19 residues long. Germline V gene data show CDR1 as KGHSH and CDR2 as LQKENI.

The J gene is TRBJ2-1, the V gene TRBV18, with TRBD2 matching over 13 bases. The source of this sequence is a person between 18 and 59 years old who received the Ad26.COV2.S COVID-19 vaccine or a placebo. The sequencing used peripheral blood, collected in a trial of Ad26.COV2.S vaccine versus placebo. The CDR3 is CASSPVGLAGVSSYNEQFF. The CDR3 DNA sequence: TGTGCCAGCTCACCAGTTGGACTAGCGGGAGTGAGCTCCTACAATGAGCAGTTCTTC.